Listed here are 29 T cell receptor beta chains from one sample, sequenced in a study of blood T cell repertoires in COVID-19. Generated by immunoSEQ multiplex PCR, the TCRdb table keeps only in-frame clones and is missing some. The sample records about 170,000 clones, 84% being singletons. Sequencing was carried out using peripheral blood. Receptor source: a man between 35 and 55 years old who had recovered from COVID-19.

This chain links TRBV7-9 with TRBJ2-3, with TRBD2 as a possible D gene (5 bases). CDR1 and CDR2 (germline): SEHNR, FQNEAQ (reference sequence). The V and J ends lost 5 bases and 1 base respectively, with 13 bases between them. There are 15 residues in the CDR3. CDR3 nucleotides: TGTGCCAGCAGCCCCTATCCCGGGGGCACAGATACGCAGTATTTT. It translates to CASSPYPGGTDTQYF. Full variable domain (remainder filled in from reference TRBV7-9 and TRBJ2-3): DTGVSQNPRHKITKRGQNVTFRCDPISEHNRLYWYRQTLGQGPEFLTYFQNEAQLEKSRLLSDRFSAERPKGSFSTLEIQRTEQGDSAMYLCASSPYPGGTDTQYFGPGTRLTVL.

The rearrangement links TRBV18 to TRBJ2-3, with TRBD2 identical over 13 bases. Germline trimming cut 3 bases from V and 3 bases from J; bases unmatched to any gene: 12. CDR1 and CDR2 (germline): KGHSH, LQKENI. The CDR3 consists of 19 residues. Here the CDR3 DNA reads TGTGCCAGCTCACCTGGACTAGCGGGAGTACGAGAAGGTACAGATACGCAGTATTTT. It specifies CASSPGLAGVREGTDTQYF.

The chain carries TRBV6-5 and TRBJ1-5, with D maybe TRBD1 (5 bases). In germline, CDR1 is MNHEY, CDR2 SVGAGI. Between the trimmed V and J ends, which lost 0 bases and 7 bases, there was a span of 13 bases. The CDR3 loop spans 15 amino acids. This CDR3 reads CASSYSIQVKQPQHF. CDR3 nucleotide sequence: TGTGCCAGCAGTTACTCGATACAGGTGAAGCAGCCCCAGCATTTT.

The chain uses TRBV6-6 and TRBJ2-1; 7 nucleotides match TRBD1. There are 13 residues in the CDR3. Germline CDR1 and CDR2: MNHNY and SVGAGI (reference sequence). The trim removed 7 bases at V and 6 bases at J, leaving 6 bases unmatched. The DNA of the CDR3 is TGTGCCAGCACCCCCGGGACAGCCAATGAGCAGTTCTTC. It encodes CASTPGTANEQFF.

J is TRBJ1-6 and V is TRBV7-2; D gene unclear. V lost 4 bases and J 3 bases, leaving 16 bases between the germline ends. CDR1 and CDR2 from the germline V gene are SGHTA and FQGNSA. There are 17 residues in the CDR3. The CDR3 DNA reads TGTGCCAGCAGCTCCTCACGAGGGCCTCTCTATAATTCACCCCTCCACTTT. Protein product: CASSSSRGPLYNSPLHF.

The J gene is TRBJ2-3, the V gene TRBV6-5; tentatively, D is TRBD1 (6 bases). Germline-derived CDR1 and CDR2 are MNHEY and SVGAGI. Trimming pared 5 bases from V and 2 bases from J, leaving 11 bases between. This CDR3 contains 14 residues. The CDR3 sequence is CASSTRQATDTQYF. Here the CDR3 DNA reads TGTGCCAGCAGTACCCGACAGGCCACAGATACGCAGTATTTT.

This clone has just a few counts. This rearrangement joins TRBV2 to TRBJ1-2; D remains ambiguous. Germline assignment: CDR1 SNHLY and CDR2 FYNNEI. This CDR3 has 15 residues. Trimming stripped 1 base from V and 4 bases from J, with 13 bases between. The CDR3 is CASSEGQVGGYGYTF. The CDR3, as DNA: TGTGCCAGCAGTGAAGGGCAGGTTGGAGGCTATGGCTACACCTTC.

V and J are TRBV11-1 and TRBJ2-7, with TRBD2 identical over 13 bases. Germline V gives CDR1 SGHAT, CDR2 FQDESV (reference sequence). The CDR3 is made up of 15 amino acids. Losses at the gene ends were 4 bases for V and 3 bases for J; bases not matched to a gene: 3. The CDR3 region is CASSSGLAGNYEQYF. In nucleotides, the CDR3 is TGTGCCAGCAGCTCGGGACTAGCGGGAAACTACGAGCAGTACTTC. Complete variable domain (other parts from reference TRBV11-1 and TRBJ2-7): EAEVAQSPRYKITEKSQAVAFWCDPISGHATLYWYRQILGQGPELLVQFQDESVVDDSQLPKDRFSAERLKGVDSTLKIQPAELGDSAMYLCASSSGLAGNYEQYFGPGTRLTVT.

This clone was recorded a few times. The rearrangement joins TRBV4-1 to TRBJ1-6, with 9 bases matching TRBD1. V was clipped by 8 bases and J by 10 bases; unmatched bases: 18. The CDR3 has 17 residues. The germline gives CDR1 MGHRA, CDR2 YSYEKL. CDR3 protein: CASQPISAGTGTSPLHF. The CDR3 DNA sequence: TGCGCCAGCCAACCCATCTCTGCCGGGACAGGGACATCACCCCTCCACTTT.

V usage is TRBV7-9 and J usage is TRBJ2-7, with TRBD1 matching over 10 bases. Germline assignment: CDR1 SEHNR and CDR2 FQNEAQ (reference sequence). With 5 bases clipped from V and 5 bases from J, the junction kept 3 bases outside the gene matches. CDR3 length: 13 residues. CDR3 nucleotides: TGTGCCAGCAGCCAGACAGGGGGCGACGAGCAGTACTTC. Translating gives CASSQTGGDEQYF.

The gene calls are TRBV11-3 and TRBJ2-3; a possible D gene is TRBD2 (6 bases). In germline, CDR1 is SGHNT, CDR2 YENEEA. The CDR3 covers 14 residues. V was clipped by 5 bases and J by 2 bases, with 11 bases between them. The CDR3 nucleotides read TGTGCCAGCAGCCCCGGGGGATCCACAGATACGCAGTATTTT. Its translation is CASSPGGSTDTQYF.

This clone has a handful of counts. The sample holds other DNA sequences that translate to the same CDR3. The chain recombines TRBV7-2 with TRBJ2-7; perhaps TRBD2 as D (5 bases). This CDR3 has 13 amino acids. Germline V gene sequence: CDR1 SGHTA, CDR2 FQGNSA. Trimming stripped 5 bases from V and 4 bases from J, with 12 bases between. The CDR3 nucleotides are TGTGCCAGCAGCCTAAACGAGGGTTACGAGCAGTACTTC. Protein: CASSLNEGYEQYF.

In this sample, this clone turned up once. The V and J genes are TRBV19 and TRBJ1-2; unclear D gene. Trimming removed 8 bases from V and 2 bases from J, with 21 bases in between. This CDR3 contains 16 residues. Looked up from germline, CDR1 is LNHDA and CDR2 is SQIVND (reference sequence). CDR3 coding DNA: TGTGCCAGTTCTAGGGAGACGGCGGGGTTGAACTATGGCTACACCTTC. Translating gives CASSRETAGLNYGYTF.

The chain links TRBV9 to TRBJ2-1, with TRBD2 matching 9 bases. After removal of 0 bases from V and 3 bases from J, the junction contained 7 bases not matched to a gene. The length of the CDR3 is 17 residues. The V gene's germline CDR1 is SGDLS and CDR2 YYNGEE. This chain's CDR3 is CASSVGGSGSSYNEQFF. DNA for the CDR3: TGTGCCAGCAGCGTAGGGGGTAGCGGGAGCAGCTACAATGAGCAGTTCTTC.

This sequence joins TRBV3-1 (or the pseudogene TRBV3-2) and TRBJ2-3; the match to TRBD2 covers 7 bases. CDR1 LGHDT and CDR2 YNNKEL come from the germline V gene (reference sequence). The CDR3 length is 15 residues. The V and J ends lost 1 base and 1 base, in that order; junction bases with no gene match: 2. The CDR3 region has the DNA TGTGCCAGCAGCCAAGGGGGGAGGGGCACAGATACGCAGTATTTT. It specifies CASSQGGRGTDTQYF.

The chain has TRBV27 and TRBJ1-2; D not resolved. The CDR3 length is 15 residues. CDR1 is MNHEY, CDR2 SMNVEV, per germline (reference sequence). Trimming cost V 7 bases and J 4 bases, with 19 bases left between them. CDR3 coding DNA: TGTGCCAGCACCCCTTTGGGCCCTCGCTTCTATGGCTACACCTTC. This sequence encodes CASTPLGPRFYGYTF.

The V gene is TRBV29-1, the J gene TRBJ2-7; 9 bases line up with TRBD2. CDR3 size: 13 residues. Germline lookup yields CDR1 SQVTM and CDR2 ANQGSEA. After removal of 7 bases from V and 0 bases from J, the junction contained 4 bases not matched to a gene. The CDR3, as DNA: TGCAGCGCCCGGCGGGGGGGCTCCTACGAGCAGTACTTC. Translating gives CSARRGGSYEQYF.

The rearrangement joins TRBV15 to TRBJ2-2; TRBD1 aligns across 10 bases. Looked up from germline, CDR1 is LNHNV and CDR2 is YYDKDF (reference sequence). The length of the CDR3 is 17 residues. V was pared by 5 bases and J by 7 bases, with 13 bases of the junction left unmatched. The CDR3 is CATSDRDRGDVGGELFF. Written as DNA, the CDR3 is TGTGCCACCAGCGACCGGGACAGGGGAGACGTAGGCGGGGAGCTGTTTTTT.

On this clone itself: Within the sample, other DNA sequences also encode this same CDR3. The chain couples TRBV30 to TRBJ1-1; D is ambiguous. This CDR3 contains 11 residues. Germline V lookup: CDR1 GTSNPN, CDR2 SVGIG (reference sequence). V lost 0 bases and J 8 bases, leaving 7 bases between the germline ends. CDR3 sequence: CAWSVGGEAFF. In DNA, the CDR3 is TGTGCCTGGAGTGTGGGAGGGGAAGCTTTCTTT.

The J gene is TRBJ2-7, the V gene TRBV6-5, with TRBD1 matching 8 bases. The CDR3 extends over 12 amino acids. In germline, CDR1 is MNHEY, CDR2 SVGAGI. V trimming: 6 bases; J trimming: 7 bases; junction bases outside the gene matches: 5. CDR3 sequence: CASRTGAKEQYF. CDR3 coding DNA: TGTGCCAGCAGGACAGGGGCGAAGGAGCAGTACTTC.

This clone was found once. The gene calls are TRBV13 and TRBJ1-2; the match to TRBD1 covers 7 bases. This CDR3 comprises 14 residues. J was trimmed by 3 bases and V by 5 bases; bases with no gene match: 6. Germline V CDR1 and CDR2: PRHDT, FYEKMQ (reference sequence). In DNA form, the CDR3 reads TGTGCCAGCAGCCTCCAGGGGGTGTACTATGGCTACACCTTC. Protein: CASSLQGVYYGYTF.

The V and J genes are TRBV10-3 and TRBJ2-3; D is perhaps TRBD1 (5 bases). The germline gives CDR1 ENHRY, CDR2 SYGVKD. CDR3 size: 14 residues. Trimming took 8 bases from V and 0 from J, leaving 12 bases between them. The CDR3 here is CAILDSASTDTQYF. CDR3 nucleotides: TGTGCCATCCTAGACAGCGCCAGCACAGATACGCAGTATTTT.

This clone was recorded only once. The genes are TRBV30 and TRBJ1-4, with D unclear. Between the trimmed V and J ends, which lost 0 bases and 4 bases, there was a span of 12 bases. The CDR3 has 15 amino acids. Germline V gene data show CDR1 as GTSNPN and CDR2 as SVGIG (reference sequence). CDR3 in amino acids: CAWSVRGLNNEKLFF. The CDR3 coding sequence is TGTGCCTGGAGTGTTCGAGGCCTGAATAATGAAAAACTGTTTTTT.

In this sample, this clone turned up a few times. V gene TRBV2 combines with J gene TRBJ2-5; 9 bases fit TRBD2. This CDR3 comprises 14 residues. Per germline, CDR1 SNHLY and CDR2 FYNNEI. V trimming: 5 bases; J trimming: 4 bases; junction bases outside the gene matches: 5. The CDR3 coding sequence is TGTGCCAGCAGTTTTAGCGGGAGCGGAGAGACCCAGTACTTC. This sequence encodes CASSFSGSGETQYF.

This chain connects TRBV5-1 to TRBJ2-3; TRBD1 matches at 8 bases. Germline V CDR1 and CDR2: SGHRS, YFSETQ. The V segment lost 4 bases and the J segment 1 base; nucleotides outside the gene matches: 11. This CDR3 has 17 residues. The CDR3 sequence: CASSSTYSGGRTDTQYF. The CDR3 DNA is TGCGCCAGCAGCAGTACCTATTCAGGGGGCCGCACAGATACGCAGTATTTT.

V and J are TRBV5-1 and TRBJ2-7; D might be TRBD2 (5 bases). Germline loops: CDR1 SGHRS, CDR2 YFSETQ. The length of the CDR3 is 15 residues. V lost 0 bases, J lost 4 bases, and 14 bases lay in between. CDR3: CASSLAFGLSYEQYF. CDR3 in DNA: TGCGCCAGCAGCTTGGCCTTCGGACTGTCGTACGAGCAGTACTTC.

The J gene is TRBJ2-3, the V gene TRBV7-2; 10 nucleotides agree with TRBD1. The J segment lost 9 bases and the V segment lost 1 base, leaving 7 bases of the junction unmatched. Germline CDR1 SGHTA, CDR2 FQGNSA. This CDR3 is built from 15 residues. Written as DNA, the CDR3 is TGTGCCAGCAGCTTAGAGACAGGGGGCGGTGGGACGCAGTATTTT. Protein product: CASSLETGGGGTQYF.

The chain has TRBV3-1 (or the pseudogene TRBV3-2) and TRBJ2-3; 9 nucleotides line up with TRBD2. V lost 5 bases to trimming and J lost 2 bases; unmatched junction nucleotides: 5. The CDR3 runs 15 residues. Germline CDR1 is LGHDT and CDR2 is YNNKEL (reference sequence). The CDR3 reads CASSYSGSITDTQYF. The DNA of the CDR3 is TGTGCCAGCAGCTATAGCGGGAGTATCACAGATACGCAGTATTTT.

This clone showed up just once. The CDR3 loop is CASSLGGSEQYF. The CDR3 bases are TGTGCCAGCAGCTTAGGAGGGAGCGAGCAGTACTTC. The chain joins TRBV11-2 to TRBJ2-7; tentative D call: TRBD2 (5 bases). The ends were cut back, 1 base at V and 6 bases at J, with 7 bases in the middle. CDR3 size: 12 residues. The germline V gene has CDR1 SGHAT and CDR2 FQNNGV. Complete variable domain (other parts from reference TRBV11-2 and TRBJ2-7): EAGVAQSPRYKIIEKRQSVAFWCNPISGHATLYWYQQILGQGPKLLIQFQNNGVVDDSQLPKDRFSAERLKGVDSTLKIQPAKLEDSAVYLCASSLGGSEQYFGPGTRLTVT.